These 31 T cell receptor beta chains were all obtained from the same sample, sequenced in a study of T cells in Graves' hyperthyroidism and ophthalmopathy. The TCR beta CDR3 regions underwent amplification using RNA transcripts as the source. Primed by the HTBI set, a first-round RT-PCR was run on the TCR CDR3. TCRdb itself ran the multiplex PCR reads through MiXCR, one entry per CDR3 protein. The repertoire consists of around 450,000 distinct CDR3 sequences, with about a sixth occurring once and the leading ten covering around 7.3%. Source material: blood. These receptors all come from a woman aged 18-35 years with Graves' hyperthyroidism.

Comment on this clonotype: This may stem from a read error, because a much larger clone lies one nucleotide away. The chain employs TRBV7-3 and TRBJ2-5; 7 positions agree with TRBD2. This CDR3 is built from 14 residues. Germline loops: CDR1 SGHTA, CDR2 FQGTGA. The CDR3: CASGFSGPGETQYF. Written as DNA, the CDR3 is TGTGCCAGCGGCTTTAGCGGGCCCGGGGAGACCCAGTACTTC.

This clonotype was found many times. The chain has TRBV28 and TRBJ2-3; possibly TRBD2 for D (6 bases). Germline V CDR1 and CDR2: MDHEN, SYDVKM. The germline V and J ends were trimmed by 7 bases and 1 base, with 24 bases remaining between them. The CDR3 contains 18 residues. In DNA form, the CDR3 reads TGTGCCAGCAAAAGGGACTCGATGGGGAGTCCGGGCACAGATACGCAGTATTTT. Residues: CASKRDSMGSPGTDTQYF.

The CDR3 reads CAWSPRPGRTEAFF. CDR3 nucleotide sequence: TGTGCCTGGAGTCCCCGGCCCGGGCGCACTGAAGCTTTCTTT. The V call is TRBV30, the J call TRBJ1-1; D remains unclear. Germline CDR1 is GTSNPN and CDR2 is SVGIG (reference sequence). V was pared by 2 bases and J by 4 bases, with 14 bases between. The CDR3 contains 14 residues.

The chain uses TRBV5-1 and TRBJ2-7; 9 positions agree with TRBD2. The CDR3 extends over 17 amino acids. The V gene end was trimmed by 4 bases and the J gene end by 4 bases; junction bases not matched to a gene: 15. Germline values: CDR1 SGHRS, CDR2 YFSETQ. CDR3 coding DNA: TGCGCCAGCAGCGGGTCCGGGGGTAGCGGGAGACTATACGAGCAGTACTTC. Its protein is CASSGSGGSGRLYEQYF.

With regard to this clonotype: Since a much larger clone is just one base distant, this may be a read error. The V gene is TRBV5-6, the J gene TRBJ2-1; 12 bases agree with TRBD2. This CDR3 is built from 15 residues. CDR1 and CDR2 from the germline V gene are SGHDT and YYEEEE. Written as DNA, the CDR3 is TGTGCCGGCAGCATCTTTCTAGCGGGGGGGGTTGAGCAGTTCTTC. Encoded protein: CAGSIFLAGGVEQFF. Full variable domain (outside the CDR3, taken from reference TRBV5-6 and TRBJ2-1): DAGVTQSPTHLIKTRGQQVTLRCSPKSGHDTVSWYQQALGQGPQFIFQYYEEEERQRGNFPDRFSGHQFPNYSSELNVNALLLGDSALYLCAGSIFLAGGVEQFFGPGTRLTVL.

The chain combines TRBV29-1 with TRBJ1-2, with D uncertain. Deletions cut 4 bases from V and 8 bases from J, with 11 bases between. The germline V gene has CDR1 SQVTM and CDR2 ANQGSEA. This CDR3 region has 11 residues. Here the CDR3 reads CSVGLDHGYTF. The DNA of the CDR3 is TGCAGCGTTGGGCTGGACCACGGCTACACCTTC.

The chain recombines TRBV29-1 with TRBJ2-7; 8 bases align to TRBD1. Germline V gene sequence: CDR1 SQVTM, CDR2 ANQGSEA. J gave up 4 bases and V 8 bases, and 10 bases lay outside the gene matches. The CDR3 runs to 13 residues. This chain's CDR3 is CSFGVRGRYEQYF. The CDR3 DNA follows: TGCAGCTTCGGAGTCAGGGGGCGATACGAGCAGTACTTC.

This clonotype was seen repeatedly, ten times or more. The J gene is TRBJ2-2, the V gene TRBV6-1, with no clear D. V was trimmed by 8 bases and J by 3 bases, leaving 7 bases between them. Per germline, CDR1 MNHNS and CDR2 SASEGT. The CDR3 loop spans 12 amino acids. DNA of the CDR3: TGTGCCAGCTGGCGATACACCGGGGAGCTGTTTTTT. Protein: CASWRYTGELFF.

In its sample, this clonotype was seen many times. The chain joins TRBV20-1 to TRBJ2-5; 7 nucleotides match TRBD1. The CDR3 is 15 amino acids. In germline, CDR1 is DFQATT, CDR2 SNEGSKA (reference sequence). With V trimmed by 0 bases and J by 3 bases, 7 bases remained unmatched. CDR3 protein: CSARELGTAEETQYF. In DNA form, the CDR3 reads TGCAGTGCTAGAGAATTGGGGACAGCAGAAGAGACCCAGTACTTC.

This clonotype was seen ten or more times. V usage is TRBV7-9 and J usage is TRBJ2-7, with D perhaps assigned TRBD1 or TRBD2 (5 bases each). Trimming stripped 5 bases from V and 3 bases from J, with 26 bases between. This CDR3 contains 18 residues. CDR1 and CDR2 (germline): SEHNR, FQNEAQ (reference sequence). This CDR3 reads CASSGDELKRVKGYEQYF. As DNA, the CDR3 is TGTGCCAGCAGCGGGGACGAGTTGAAAAGGGTTAAGGGCTACGAGCAGTACTTC.

This chain connects TRBV2 to TRBJ2-1, with no clear D. Per germline, CDR1 SNHLY and CDR2 FYNNEI. The CDR3 has 12 amino acids. V lost 5 bases, J lost 6 bases, and 8 bases lay in between. The CDR3 DNA reads as TGTGCCAGCAGTTACGGGCTCAATGAGCAGTTCTTC. This sequence encodes CASSYGLNEQFF.

This clonotype was seen repeatedly, ten times or more. This chain joins TRBV5-1 and TRBJ1-1, with 7 nucleotides matching TRBD1. Germline V gene sequence: CDR1 SGHRS, CDR2 YFSETQ. V dropped 4 bases and J dropped 0; count of bases not matched to a gene: 6. The CDR3 spans 15 residues. The CDR3: CASSMPDRMNTEAFF. CDR3 bases: TGCGCCAGCAGCATGCCGGACAGGATGAACACTGAAGCTTTCTTT.

Ten or more counts support this clonotype. The gene calls are TRBV28 and TRBJ1-6; D not resolved. The CDR3 covers 13 residues. The V gene's germline CDR1 is MDHEN and CDR2 SYDVKM. V lost 2 bases and J lost 10, with 9 bases in between. CDR3 amino acids: CASSLGSGSPLHF. CDR3 coding DNA: TGTGCCAGCAGTTTAGGATCTGGCTCACCCCTCCACTTT.

This clonotype was counted ten times or more. The chain employs TRBV6-1 and TRBJ2-3; TRBD2 aligns across 8 bases. The CDR3 is 14 residues long. CDR1 and CDR2 (germline): MNHNS, SASEGT. Germline trimming cut 6 bases from V and 3 bases from J; bases unmatched to any gene: 5. The CDR3 nucleotides are TGTGCCAGCAGCCCGGGACTAGTGACAGATACGCAGTATTTT. As protein: CASSPGLVTDTQYF.

In this sample, this clonotype turned up many times. V usage is TRBV11-3 and J usage is TRBJ2-1, with D unclear. V was cut by 4 bases and J by 5 bases, with 9 bases left in between. Germline V gene sequence: CDR1 SGHNT, CDR2 YENEEA. The CDR3 has 13 residues. The CDR3 DNA reads TGTGCCAGCAGCTACCCCCCCAACAATGAGCAGTTCTTC. This gives the protein CASSYPPNNEQFF.

With regard to this clonotype: One end of the junction varies from germline; a read error may be responsible. V gene TRBV12-3 or TRBV12-4 combines with J gene TRBJ2-2, with a possible D match to TRBD2 (5 bases). CDR3 size: 17 residues. The CDR3 protein is CASSSLRLLGLGGQLFF. CDR3 bases: TGTGCCAGCAGCTCCCTCCGACTCCTAGGGTTGGGCGGGCAGCTGTTTTTT.

This clonotype came up many times. J is TRBJ2-1 and V is TRBV5-1; D uncertain. This CDR3 contains 14 residues. Trimming stripped 0 bases from V and 6 bases from J, with 10 bases between. Germline V lookup: CDR1 SGHRS, CDR2 YFSETQ. CDR3: CASSLEWRPNEQFF. DNA of the CDR3: TGCGCCAGCAGCTTGGAGTGGCGACCCAATGAGCAGTTCTTC.

The chain combines TRBV6-5 with TRBJ1-3, with D possibly matching TRBD1 (5 bases). The CDR3 is made up of 14 amino acids. V was cut by 2 bases and J by 4 bases, with 9 bases left in between. Germline loops: CDR1 MNHEY, CDR2 SVGAGI. CDR3 in amino acids: CASSYQGYGNTIYF. CDR3 sequence (DNA): TGTGCCAGCAGTTACCAGGGTTACGGAAACACCATATATTTT.

This clonotype was recorded many times. J is TRBJ2-1 and V is TRBV5-1, with 7 bases identical to TRBD2. V lost 0 bases to trimming and J lost 6 bases; unmatched junction nucleotides: 12. The CDR3 has 17 amino acids. Germline CDR1 and CDR2: SGHRS and YFSETQ. The CDR3 reads CASSLAAGAGRPNEQFF. CDR3 DNA sequence: TGCGCCAGCAGCTTGGCCGCAGGAGCGGGGCGCCCCAATGAGCAGTTCTTC.

The J gene is TRBJ1-3, the V gene TRBV5-6; D ambiguous. The CDR3 runs to 14 residues. Germline V gene lookup returns CDR1 SGHDT and CDR2 YYEEEE. Between the trimmed V and J ends, which lost 5 bases and 0 bases, there was a span of 9 bases. The DNA for the CDR3 is TGTGCCAGCAGGGTGGAGAACTCTGGAAACACCATATATTTT. This codes for CASRVENSGNTIYF.

This clonotype was seen a few times. V and J are TRBV25-1 and TRBJ2-7, with 9 bases aligning to TRBD1. Germline V gene sequence: CDR1 MGHDK, CDR2 SYGVNS. This CDR3 contains 15 residues. Trimming took 4 bases from V and 0 from J; bases not matched to a gene: 4. CDR3 residues: CASSAGQGPSYEQYF. The CDR3 DNA is TGTGCCAGCAGTGCCGGACAGGGGCCCTCCTACGAGCAGTACTTC.

The table lists this clonotype with many counts. The CDR3 region is CASSYSRDQETQYF. CDR3 in DNA: TGTGCCAGCAGTTACTCTAGAGACCAAGAGACCCAGTACTTC. The V call is TRBV6-5, the J call TRBJ2-5; D gene uncertain. The CDR3 has 14 residues. Trimming took 0 bases from V and 0 from J, leaving 5 bases between them. Germline CDR1 MNHEY, CDR2 SVGAGI.

This clonotype was seen at least ten times. The rearrangement links TRBV6-1 to TRBJ1-5; 10 bases fit TRBD1. Germline lookup yields CDR1 MNHNS and CDR2 SASEGT. V lost 3 bases, J lost 6 bases, and 8 bases stayed unmatched. This CDR3 contains 16 residues. The CDR3 DNA is TGTGCCAGCAGTGACCTGACAGGGGGCGGCGGTCAGCCCCAGCATTTT. It specifies CASSDLTGGGGQPQHF.

This clonotype was detected ten times or more. The J gene is TRBJ2-7, the V gene TRBV27; 11 positions agree with TRBD1. The CDR3 has 14 residues. The V and J ends lost 5 bases and 3 bases, in that order; junction bases with no gene match: 3. Per the germline V gene, CDR1 is MNHEY and CDR2 is SMNVEV (reference sequence). The CDR3 region has the DNA TGTGCCAGCAGTACCGGGACAGGGGGCTACGAGCAGTACTTC. Translated, it gives CASSTGTGGYEQYF.

This clonotype showed up many times. At one end, the junction sequence differs from germline, possibly due to a read error. The chain uses TRBV27 and TRBJ2-7, with 11 bases lining up with TRBD1. From germline, CDR1 is MNHEY and CDR2 SMNVEV (reference sequence). The CDR3 is 14 residues long. This CDR3 is CAGSQGTGGYEQYF. CDR3 sequence (DNA): TGTGCCGGCAGTCAAGGGACAGGGGGCTACGAGCAGTACTTC.

The chain combines TRBV10-3 with TRBJ2-3; 9 positions match TRBD2. After removal of 3 bases from V and 5 bases from J, the junction contained 9 bases not matched to a gene. The CDR3 length is 16 residues. Germline V gene sequence: CDR1 ENHRY, CDR2 SYGVKD. This chain's CDR3 is CAISESLAGGVDTQYF. The CDR3 nucleotides read TGTGCCATCAGTGAATCACTAGCGGGCGGGGTAGATACGCAGTATTTT.

Details on this clonotype: A much larger clone sits a single nucleotide away, making a read error possible. The genes are TRBV10-3 and TRBJ2-7; D is undetermined. CDR1 and CDR2 from the germline V gene are ENHRY and SYGVKD. The V and J ends lost 10 bases and 1 base respectively, with 11 bases between them. The CDR3 spans 12 residues. This CDR3 is CATLGRSYEQYF. The CDR3, as DNA: TGTGCCACGTTGGGCAGGTCCTACGAGCAGTACTTC.

This clonotype was counted a few times. V is TRBV5-1 and J is TRBJ2-3; 9 nucleotides align to TRBD2. After removal of 0 bases from V and 2 bases from J, the junction contained 7 bases not matched to a gene. The germline gives CDR1 SGHRS, CDR2 YFSETQ. This CDR3 is built from 17 residues. CDR3: CASSLVPCGGDTDTQYF. Here the CDR3 DNA reads TGCGCCAGCAGCTTGGTCCCCTGCGGGGGGGACACAGATACGCAGTATTTT. Full variable domain (remainder filled in from reference TRBV5-1 and TRBJ2-3): KAGVTQTPRYLIKTRGQQVTLSCSPISGHRSVSWYQQTPGQGLQFLFEYFSETQRNKGNFPGRFSGRQFSNSRSEMNVSTLELGDSALYLCASSLVPCGGDTDTQYFGPGTRLTVL.

This clonotype was seen ten or more times. The chain is built from TRBV18 and TRBJ1-2, with D perhaps TRBD1 (5 bases). Germline-derived CDR1 and CDR2 are KGHSH and LQKENI. V was clipped by 3 bases and J by 5 bases, with 13 bases between them. The CDR3 has 14 residues. CDR3: CASSPLGDVYGYTF. For the CDR3, the DNA is TGTGCCAGCTCACCCTTAGGGGACGTATATGGCTACACCTTC.

This clonotype was seen repeatedly, ten times or more. The genes are TRBV5-1 and TRBJ1-1, with D perhaps TRBD1 (6 bases). V dropped 4 bases and J dropped 5 bases, with 15 bases sitting between them. This CDR3 contains 14 residues. Germline assignment: CDR1 SGHRS and CDR2 YFSETQ. The CDR3 nucleotides are TGCGCCAGCAGCCCGGGGGCATCGGGTACTGAAGCTTTCTTT. Protein sequence: CASSPGASGTEAFF. The complete variable domain, with remaining parts taken from reference TRBV5-1 and TRBJ1-1, reads KAGVTQTPRYLIKTRGQQVTLSCSPISGHRSVSWYQQTPGQGLQFLFEYFSETQRNKGNFPGRFSGRQFSNSRSEMNVSTLELGDSALYLCASSPGASGTEAFFGQGTRLTVV.

The rearrangement uses TRBV12-3 or TRBV12-4 and TRBJ1-1; 9 nucleotides agree with TRBD1. J lost 5 bases, V lost 5 bases, and 9 bases had no gene match. The CDR3 loop spans 15 amino acids. For the CDR3, the DNA is TGTGCCAGCAGTCCTGGGACAGGGATGTCTACTGAAGCTTTCTTT. It translates to CASSPGTGMSTEAFF.